This T cell receptor (beta chain) was sequenced for a study of T cell responses to AZD1222 COVID-19 vaccine. Libraries were prepared by immunoSEQ multiplex PCR; TCRdb keeps only in-frame clonotypes and omits some of them. The sample shows roughly 150,000 clones, approximately 90% of them seen only once. This CDR3 has 14 residues. Trimming left V 7 bases short and J 4 bases short, with 13 bases between. Germline CDR1 MNHNY, CDR2 SVGAGI (reference sequence). The chain is built from TRBV6-6 and TRBJ2-2, with D unclear. Specimen: peripheral blood, collected on day 0 of AZD1222 vaccination. This receptor was identified in an adult in good health. CDR3 residues: CASTVGSGTGELFF. The CDR3 nucleotides are TGTGCCAGCACTGTAGGCAGTGGCACCGGGGAGCTGTTTTTT.